This T cell receptor beta chain was sequenced in a study of T cell responses to AZD1222 COVID-19 vaccine. Comment on this clone: The antigen is unknown.

Here immunoSEQ multiplex PCR was the method, and the copy in TCRdb shows in-frame clones only, minus some. There are 90,000 to 120,000 clones in the sample; roughly 90% occur only once, and under 9.5% lies in the top ten. The CDR3 is 14 amino acids. Germline V CDR1 and CDR2: SGHRS, YFSETQ. The ends were cut back, 4 bases at V and 0 bases at J, with 5 bases in the middle. Broader study findings: Spike-spanning, vaccine-associated CD4 TCRs were dominant at 160-218 and 743-854.

The chain joins TRBV5-1 to TRBJ2-6, with unresolved D. The clonotype was recovered from an adult who received the AZD1222 COVID-19 vaccine. The sequencing used peripheral blood, collected 28 days after the second AZD1222 dose. CDR3 in amino acids: CASSPSSGANVLTF. The CDR3 DNA reads as TGCGCCAGCAGCCCAAGCTCTGGGGCCAACGTCCTGACTTTC.